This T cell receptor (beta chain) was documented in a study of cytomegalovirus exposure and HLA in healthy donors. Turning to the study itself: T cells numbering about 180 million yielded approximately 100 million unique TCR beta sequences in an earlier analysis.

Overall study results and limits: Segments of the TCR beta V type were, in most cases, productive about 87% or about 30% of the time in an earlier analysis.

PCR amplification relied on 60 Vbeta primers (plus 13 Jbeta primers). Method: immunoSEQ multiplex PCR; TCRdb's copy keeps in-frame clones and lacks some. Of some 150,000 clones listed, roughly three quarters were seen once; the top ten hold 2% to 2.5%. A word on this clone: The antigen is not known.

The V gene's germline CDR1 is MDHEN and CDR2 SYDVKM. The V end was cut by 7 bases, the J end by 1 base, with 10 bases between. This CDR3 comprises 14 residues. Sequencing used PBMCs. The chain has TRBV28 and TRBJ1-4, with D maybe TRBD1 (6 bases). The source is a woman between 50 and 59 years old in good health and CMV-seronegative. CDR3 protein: CASMEGGTNEKLFF. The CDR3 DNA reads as TGTGCCAGCATGGAAGGGGGAACTAATGAAAAACTGTTTTTT.